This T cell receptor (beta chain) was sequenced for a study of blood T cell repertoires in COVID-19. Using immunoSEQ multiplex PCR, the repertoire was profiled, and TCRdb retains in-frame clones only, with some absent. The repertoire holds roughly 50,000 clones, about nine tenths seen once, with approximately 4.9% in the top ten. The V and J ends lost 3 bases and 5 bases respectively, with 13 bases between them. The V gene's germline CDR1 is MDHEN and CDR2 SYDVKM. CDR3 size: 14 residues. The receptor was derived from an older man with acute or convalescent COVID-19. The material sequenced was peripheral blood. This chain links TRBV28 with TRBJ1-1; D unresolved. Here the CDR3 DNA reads TGTGCCAGCAGTTTGGGAGAGTCGGTGACTGAAGCTTTCTTT. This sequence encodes CASSLGESVTEAFF.